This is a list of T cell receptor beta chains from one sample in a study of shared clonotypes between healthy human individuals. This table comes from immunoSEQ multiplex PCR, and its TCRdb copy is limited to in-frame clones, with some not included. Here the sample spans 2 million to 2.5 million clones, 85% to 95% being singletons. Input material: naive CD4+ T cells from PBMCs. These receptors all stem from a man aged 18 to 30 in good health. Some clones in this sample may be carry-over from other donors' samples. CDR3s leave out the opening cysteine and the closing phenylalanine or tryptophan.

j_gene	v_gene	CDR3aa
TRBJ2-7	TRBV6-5	ASSYLAAELY
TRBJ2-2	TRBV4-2	ASSRQARFAGELF
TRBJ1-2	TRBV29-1	SVAPGTAYGYT
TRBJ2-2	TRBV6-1	ASSGRNGNTGELF
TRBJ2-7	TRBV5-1	ASSGSYEQY
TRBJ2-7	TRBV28	ASSFMVRDTTYEQY
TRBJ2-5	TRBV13	ASSLGRPGTQY
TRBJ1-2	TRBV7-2	ASSARQGWYGYT
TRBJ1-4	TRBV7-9	ASSLIREMGEKLF
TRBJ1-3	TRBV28	ASGDRADGNTIY
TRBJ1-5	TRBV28	ASSPDRRPKH
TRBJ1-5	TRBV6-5	ASSGGYNQPQH
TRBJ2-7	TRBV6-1	ASSDPPRGPEQY
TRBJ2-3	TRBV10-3	AMRGDRGTDTQY
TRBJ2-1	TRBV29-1	SVARVLLYNEQF
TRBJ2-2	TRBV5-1	ASSLVRGQNTGELF
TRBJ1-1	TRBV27	ASGRGGMNTEAF
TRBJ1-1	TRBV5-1	ASSLQPTDMNTEAF
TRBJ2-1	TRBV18	ASSPPTREQF
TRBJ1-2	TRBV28	ASSSGLSARGSGYT
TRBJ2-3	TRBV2	ASNRYPGLAGEDTQY
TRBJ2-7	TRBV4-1	ASSQESASYEQY
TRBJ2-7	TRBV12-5	ASGLAGQGASYEQY
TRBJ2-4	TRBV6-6	ASSYSRDRVTNIQY
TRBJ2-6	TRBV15	ATSGNRLESSGANVLT
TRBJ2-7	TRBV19	ASSMVPTRTYEQY
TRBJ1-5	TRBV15	ATSRDRVINQPQH
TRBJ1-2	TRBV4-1	ASSHERGGDNYGYT
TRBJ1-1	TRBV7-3	ASSLTGGGDTEAF
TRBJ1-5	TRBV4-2	ASSPGRLRSNQPQH
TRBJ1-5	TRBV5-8	ASSLGNGPQH
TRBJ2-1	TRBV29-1	SVETRAAYNEQF
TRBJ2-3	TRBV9	ASSASLAGDVTDTQY
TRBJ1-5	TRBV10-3	ASNPGGNQPQH
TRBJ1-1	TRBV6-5	ASSNGQGLYTEAF
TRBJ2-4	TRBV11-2	ASSLRFWREGPTKNIQY
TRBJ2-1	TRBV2	ASSRNRDNEQF
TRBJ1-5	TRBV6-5	ASRRQGTSNQPQH
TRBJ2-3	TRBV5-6	ASDGSGITDTQY